A selection of T cell receptor beta chains follows, all from one sample in a study of cytomegalovirus exposure and HLA in healthy donors. The table came from immunoSEQ multiplex PCR; TCRdb's copy has only in-frame clones and leaves some out. The sample contains 150,000 to 200,000 clones, around 84% of which appear only once. Sequenced: PBMCs. All receptors come from a man aged 18 to 35 in good health and CMV-seropositive. Both conserved end residues are part of each CDR3. D genes are given only for firm matches. For some rows the clone size is stated as once, few or many, or as a class when expanded; others skip it.

clone_size j_call d_call v_call cdr3_nt cdr3_aa
. TRBJ2-7 TRBD1 TRBV13 TGTGCCAGCAGCTCGAGGGGGGACAGGGTCTCTGAAGAGCAGTACTTC CASSSRGDRVSEEQYF
few TRBJ2-1 TRBD2 TRBV6-1 TGTGCCAGCAGTGAAGAGGGCGGGGGGAAAAATGAGCAGTTCTTC CASSEEGGGKNEQFF
. TRBJ1-1 . TRBV2 TGTGCCAGCAGCGTGAACAGAGTGAACACTGAAGCTTTCTTT CASSVNRVNTEAFF
. TRBJ2-2 TRBD2 TRBV9 TGTGCCAGCAGCGTTGGGGGGGGTCTCCAGGACACCGGGGAGCTGTTTTTT CASSVGGGLQDTGELFF
. TRBJ1-2 . TRBV21-1 TGTGCCAGCAGCAAAGGACCAGGGCGAGCTCATGGCTACACCTTC CASSKGPGRAHGYTF
. TRBJ1-4 . TRBV19 TGTGCCAGTAGTCTGAGCGCGGGGGAAAAACTGTTTTTT CASSLSAGEKLFF
once TRBJ1-5 . TRBV30 TGTGCCTGGAGTACTCAGGGAAGTAGCAATCAGCCCCAGCATTTT CAWSTQGSSNQPQHF
. TRBJ1-1 . TRBV4-3 TGCGCCAGCAGCCAAGGGCCGGGTGTCACTGAAGCTTTCTTT CASSQGPGVTEAFF
once TRBJ2-3 TRBD2 TRBV7-3 TGTGCCAGCAGCCCAGCGGTGCTAGCGGGTCCGACTAGCACAGATACGCAGTATTTT CASSPAVLAGPTSTDTQYF
. TRBJ1-2 . TRBV2 TGTGCCAGCCCTCCCGGGAACTGGGGCTACACCTTC CASPPGNWGYTF
. TRBJ2-2 . TRBV29-1 TGCAGCGTTGAAACCGGGAACACCGGGGAGCTGTTTTTT CSVETGNTGELFF
. TRBJ1-4 . TRBV7-9 TGTGCCAGCAGCAGGGGGTCTAATGAAAAACTGTTTTTT CASSRGSNEKLFF
. TRBJ2-5 . TRBV5-4 TGTGCCAGCAGCTTGGCGGGGGTTCTTGAGGGCCAGTACTTC CASSLAGVLEGQYF